This TCR beta chain was recovered during a study of T-cell memory formation after mild COVID-19. This clonotype appeared a few times. Germline loops: CDR1 SGHTA, CDR2 FQGNSA. The CDR3 contains 16 residues. Trimming took 5 bases from V and 0 from J, leaving 11 bases between them. TCRdb reanalysed the 5' RACE reads using MiXCR and keeps one entry per CDR3 protein. The top ten hold under 25% of the sample, which has 290,000 or so distinct CDR3 sequences, roughly a fifth seen once. J is TRBJ2-6 and V is TRBV7-2; no clear D. Sequenced input: PBMCs or a T cell subset sorted from them (not recorded which). This clonotype was obtained from a man aged 18 to 35 who had mild COVID-19 (a few samples of this study predate the infection). Cell type and time point are not known. DNA for the CDR3: TGTGCCAGCAGCACTCGCGCGGACTCTGGGGCCAACGTCCTGACTTTC. Translating it yields CASSTRADSGANVLTF.